The rows below give T cell receptor beta chains drawn from one sample of a study of beta chain features in type 1 diabetes. The table came from immunoSEQ multiplex PCR; TCRdb's copy has only in-frame clones and leaves some out. The sample has 200,000 to 250,000 clones, around 68% seen once. Input material: naive CD4+ T cells from blood. The receptors come from a man aged 25 to 40 in good health. Both conserved end residues are part of each CDR3. Fields, in order: V gene, J gene, D gene, clone size, CDR3 protein, CDR3 DNA. A D gene is named only where the DNA matches it firmly. Clone size is stated in some rows and not others, as once, few, many or a class when expanded.

v_call: TRBV11-2; j_call: TRBJ2-7; d_call: -; clone_size: few; cdr3_aa: CASSRKYEQYF; cdr3_nt: TGTGCCAGCAGCCGAAAGTACGAGCAGTACTTC
v_call: TRBV5-4; j_call: TRBJ2-7; d_call: TRBD2; clone_size: -; cdr3_aa: CASSLGGIAGASYEQYF; cdr3_nt: TGTGCCAGCAGCTTAGGTGGAATAGCGGGGGCCTCCTACGAGCAGTACTTC
v_call: TRBV7-2; j_call: TRBJ2-5; d_call: -; clone_size: -; cdr3_aa: CASSTRAQETQYF; cdr3_nt: TGTGCCAGCAGCACAAGGGCGCAAGAGACCCAGTACTTC
v_call: TRBV2; j_call: TRBJ2-1; d_call: TRBD2; clone_size: few; cdr3_aa: CASSKERTSGPREQFF; cdr3_nt: TGTGCCAGCAGCAAAGAGAGGACTAGCGGGCCTCGTGAGCAGTTCTTC
v_call: TRBV29-1; j_call: TRBJ1-1; d_call: -; clone_size: -; cdr3_aa: CSVENLGGYTEAFF; cdr3_nt: TGCAGCGTCGAGAACTTGGGAGGGTACACTGAAGCTTTCTTT
v_call: TRBV5-1; j_call: TRBJ2-6; d_call: TRBD1; clone_size: -; cdr3_aa: CASREGTASGANVLTF; cdr3_nt: TGCGCCAGCAGGGAAGGGACAGCCTCTGGGGCCAACGTCCTGACTTTC
v_call: TRBV29-1; j_call: TRBJ1-1; d_call: TRBD1; clone_size: few; cdr3_aa: CSVSTGTEAFF; cdr3_nt: TGCAGCGTATCGACAGGGACTGAAGCTTTCTTT
v_call: TRBV20-1; j_call: TRBJ2-4; d_call: -; clone_size: -; cdr3_aa: CSAGPLQYF; cdr3_nt: TGCAGTGCTGGTCCATTACAGTACTTC
v_call: TRBV4-1; j_call: TRBJ2-3; d_call: TRBD2; clone_size: -; cdr3_aa: CASSQSHLTSTTQYF; cdr3_nt: TGCGCCAGCAGCCAATCACATCTGACTAGCACGACGCAGTATTTT
v_call: TRBV10-3; j_call: TRBJ2-7; d_call: TRBD1; clone_size: few; cdr3_aa: CAISGGQGVTYEQYF; cdr3_nt: TGTGCCATCAGTGGCGGACAGGGTGTCACCTACGAGCAGTACTTC
v_call: TRBV30; j_call: TRBJ1-6; d_call: -; clone_size: -; cdr3_aa: CAWRAADNSPLHF; cdr3_nt: TGTGCCTGGAGGGCCGCCGATAATTCACCCCTCCACTTT
v_call: TRBV29-1; j_call: TRBJ1-1; d_call: -; clone_size: -; cdr3_aa: CSETRGRTEAFF; cdr3_nt: TGCAGCGAGACACGGGGAAGGACTGAAGCTTTCTTT